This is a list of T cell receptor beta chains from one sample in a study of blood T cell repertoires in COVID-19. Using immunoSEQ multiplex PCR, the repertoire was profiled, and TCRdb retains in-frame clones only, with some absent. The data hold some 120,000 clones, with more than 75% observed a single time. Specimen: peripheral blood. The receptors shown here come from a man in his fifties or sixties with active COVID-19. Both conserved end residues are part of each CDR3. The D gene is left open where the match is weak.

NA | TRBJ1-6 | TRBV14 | TGTGCCAGCAGCCAAGAGCGGGGCGGTAATTCACCCCTCCACTTT | CASSQERGGNSPLHF
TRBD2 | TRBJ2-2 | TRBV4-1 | TGCGCCAGCAGCCAAGATGGAGGACTAGCGGGAAGAACCGGGGAGCTGTTTTTT | CASSQDGGLAGRTGELFF
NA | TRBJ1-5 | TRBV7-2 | TGTGCCAGCAGCCCAGCGCCCGGTGTTAGCAATCAGCCCCAGCATTTT | CASSPAPGVSNQPQHF
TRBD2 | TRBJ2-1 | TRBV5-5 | TGTGCCAGCAACCTACTAGCGGAGCAGTTCTTC | CASNLLAEQFF
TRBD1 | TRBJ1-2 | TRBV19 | TGTGCCAGTAGTCCGGGACAGCGCTATGGCTACACCTTC | CASSPGQRYGYTF
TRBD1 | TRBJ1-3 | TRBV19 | TGTGCCAGTAGTATTAGGGGACAGGGTCCTGGAAACACCATATATTTT | CASSIRGQGPGNTIYF
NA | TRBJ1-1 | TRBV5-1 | TGCGCCAGCAGGACACGGGGGGAGGGAACTGAAGCTTTCTTT | CASRTRGEGTEAFF
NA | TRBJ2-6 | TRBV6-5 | TGTGCCAGCAGTTACTCACTAGCTACTGGGGCCAACGTCCTGACTTTC | CASSYSLATGANVLTF
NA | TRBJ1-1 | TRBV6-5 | TGTGCCAGCAGGCAAAACAGGGTGCCTGAAGCTTTCTTT | CASRQNRVPEAFF
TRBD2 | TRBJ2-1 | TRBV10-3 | TGTGCCATCAGTGAGTCGATAGCGGGCGGGACGACAGACGATGAGCAGTTCTTC | CAISESIAGGTTDDEQFF
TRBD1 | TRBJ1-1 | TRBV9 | TGTGCCAGCAGCGCCAGGGGGCTAATTGGCACTGAAGCTTTCTTT | CASSARGLIGTEAFF